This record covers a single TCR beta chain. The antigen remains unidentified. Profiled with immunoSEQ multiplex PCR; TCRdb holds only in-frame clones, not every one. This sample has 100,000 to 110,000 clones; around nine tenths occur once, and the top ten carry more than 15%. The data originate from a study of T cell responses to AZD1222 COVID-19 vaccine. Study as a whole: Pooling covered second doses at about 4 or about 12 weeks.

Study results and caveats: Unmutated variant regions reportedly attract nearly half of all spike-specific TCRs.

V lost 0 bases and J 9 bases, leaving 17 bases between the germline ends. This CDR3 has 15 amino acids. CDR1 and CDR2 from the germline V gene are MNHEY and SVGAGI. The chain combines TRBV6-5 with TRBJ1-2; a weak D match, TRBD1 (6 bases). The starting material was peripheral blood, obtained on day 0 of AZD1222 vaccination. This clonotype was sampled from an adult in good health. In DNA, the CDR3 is TGTGCCAGCAGTTACTCGGACAGAGGAATCCTTCGCTACACCTTC. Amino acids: CASSYSDRGILRYTF.